The sequence of this T cell receptor beta chain was determined in a study of radiotherapy plus CTLA-4 blockade in lung cancer. Turning to the study itself: Among patients, about 17% showed objective responses, and over 30% had disease control. Findings and limits, study-wide: Interferon-beta and early blood T cell clone dynamics reportedly predicted response best. There was expansion of tumor-derived TCR clones in blood after radiotherapy plus ipilimumab.

Generated by immunoSEQ multiplex PCR, the TCRdb table keeps only in-frame clones and is missing some. The sample records 90,000 or so clones, 80% to 85% being singletons. Details on this clone: What it binds is unknown.

CDR1 SGHRS and CDR2 YFSETQ come from the germline V gene. CDR3 length: 15 residues. Between the trimmed V and J ends, which lost 5 bases and 0 bases, there was a span of 11 bases. Sequenced here: peripheral blood, sampled from a patient treated with radiotherapy plus ipilimumab. The gene calls are TRBV5-1 and TRBJ2-2; maybe TRBD2 (6 bases). This TCR was recovered from a human donor with non-small cell lung cancer who had stable disease on radiotherapy plus ipilimumab. CDR3 sequence reads: CASRSGGPNTGELFF. The DNA for the CDR3 is TGCGCCAGCAGATCAGGAGGGCCGAACACCGGGGAGCTGTTTTTT.